What follows are 32 T cell receptor beta chains derived from one specimen sequenced in a study of blood T cell repertoires in COVID-19. Profiled with immunoSEQ multiplex PCR; TCRdb holds only in-frame clones, not every one. This table has some 150,000 clones, around 85% appearing once. Sequencing was performed on peripheral blood. Source of these receptors: a woman of 80 years or more with acute or convalescent COVID-19.

The CDR3 DNA sequence: TGTGCCAGCAGCTTACTCGGGGGAGTTAATTCACCCCTCCACTTT. This sequence encodes CASSLLGGVNSPLHF. The V gene is TRBV7-2, the J gene TRBJ1-6; possibly TRBD1 for D (5 bases). The CDR3 has 15 residues. The V gene's germline CDR1 is SGHTA and CDR2 FQGNSA. Trimming pared 2 bases from V and 6 bases from J, leaving 11 bases between.

This chain links TRBV11-2 with TRBJ2-7; tentatively, D is TRBD2 (6 bases). The CDR3 is 16 amino acids. V shed 0 bases and J shed 4 bases, with 16 bases lying between them. The germline CDR1 and CDR2 sequences are SGHAT and FQNNGV. For the CDR3, the DNA is TGTGCCAGCAGCTTAGATGATATAGGGAGGTCTTACGAGCAGTACTTC. It translates to CASSLDDIGRSYEQYF.

In its sample, this clone was seen once. The chain has TRBV2 and TRBJ2-1; 14 positions agree with TRBD2. CDR3 length: 18 residues. Germline V gene data show CDR1 as SNHLY and CDR2 as FYNNEI. With V trimmed by 7 bases and J by 4 bases, 12 bases remained unmatched. The CDR3 sequence is CASTGLAGANLIYNEQFF. The CDR3 DNA sequence: TGTGCCAGCACGGGACTAGCGGGGGCCAACCTCATTTACAATGAGCAGTTCTTC.

The rearrangement uses TRBV5-5 and TRBJ2-1; no clear D gene. The CDR3 loop spans 15 amino acids. The germline CDR1 and CDR2 sequences are SGHKS and YYEKEE (reference sequence). Between the trimmed V and J ends, which lost 0 bases and 2 bases, there was a span of 9 bases. In DNA, the CDR3 is TGTGCCAGCAGCTTGGATCTACAGACCTACAATGAGCAGTTCTTC. It is translated as CASSLDLQTYNEQFF.

V gene TRBV7-8 combines with J gene TRBJ2-3; D might be TRBD1 (6 bases). With 3 bases removed from V and 4 bases from J, the gap between germline ends came to 11 bases. The germline V gene encodes CDR1 SGHVS and CDR2 FQNEAQ. The CDR3 spans 14 residues. CDR3 protein: CASSFSSGADTQYF. DNA of the CDR3: TGTGCCAGCAGCTTTTCTTCAGGGGCAGATACGCAGTATTTT.

This rearrangement joins TRBV6-2 or TRBV6-3 to TRBJ2-1, with TRBD1 matching over 9 bases. The CDR3 runs to 16 residues. Germline values: CDR1 MNHEY, CDR2 SVGEGT. V dropped 5 bases and J dropped 3; count of bases not matched to a gene: 8. The CDR3 loop is CASSPGQGRFYNEQFF. CDR3 nucleotides: TGTGCCAGCAGTCCAGGACAGGGGCGCTTCTACAATGAGCAGTTCTTC.

The chain has TRBV12-5 and TRBJ1-2; perhaps TRBD1 as D (5 bases). The V gene's germline CDR1 is LGHNT and CDR2 FRNRAP. Trimming removed 3 bases at V and 6 bases at J, with 20 bases between. The CDR3 covers 16 residues. The CDR3 reads CASGLRLGEWRNGYTF. The DNA of the CDR3 is TGTGCTAGTGGTTTACGCTTAGGGGAATGGAGAAATGGCTACACCTTC.

The V gene is TRBV11-2, the J gene TRBJ1-2; perhaps TRBD1 as D (5 bases). CDR3 size: 13 residues. CDR1 is SGHAT, CDR2 FQNNGV, per germline. V shed 6 bases and J shed 8 bases, with 16 bases lying between them. The chain's CDR3 is CASSSIGAGGYTF. The CDR3, as DNA: TGTGCCAGCAGTTCTATTGGGGCAGGAGGCTACACCTTC.

The gene calls are TRBV5-5 and TRBJ2-5; TRBD2 agrees at 7 bases. The CDR3 is 15 amino acids. Germline trimming cut 4 bases from V and 1 base from J; bases unmatched to any gene: 7. Germline V gene data show CDR1 as SGHKS and CDR2 as YYEKEE (reference sequence). As DNA, the CDR3 is TGTGCCAGCAGCCGACTGGGGGGGGTCCAAGAGACCCAGTACTTC. Protein product: CASSRLGGVQETQYF.

V is TRBV6-5 and J is TRBJ1-1; unclear D gene. The CDR3 runs 15 residues. Germline loops: CDR1 MNHEY, CDR2 SVGAGI. Trimming took 2 bases from V and 1 from J, leaving 11 bases between them. This CDR3 reads CASSYRSSPNTEAFF. In nucleotides, the CDR3 is TGTGCCAGCAGTTACCGGTCTTCTCCGAACACTGAAGCTTTCTTT.

The chain links TRBV10-3 to TRBJ2-7; D gene ambiguous. The CDR3 sequence is 13 residues long. Trimming removed 0 bases from V and 6 bases from J, with 9 bases in between. The germline V gene has CDR1 ENHRY and CDR2 SYGVKD. DNA for the CDR3: TGTGCCATCAGTGAGTCGAGAGGCCCCGAGCAGTACTTC. The encoded protein is CAISESRGPEQYF.

The chain uses TRBV19 and TRBJ1-2, with D uncertain. V was shortened by 6 bases and J by 0 bases, with 14 bases between the two germline ends. Germline V gene lookup returns CDR1 LNHDA and CDR2 SQIVND (reference sequence). This CDR3 spans 15 amino acids. CDR3 nucleotides: TGTGCCAGTAGCCACCTTTTCCGCGCTAACTATGGCTACACCTTC. It translates to CASSHLFRANYGYTF. Complete variable domain (other parts from reference TRBV19 and TRBJ1-2): DGGITQSPKYLFRKEGQNVTLSCEQNLNHDAMYWYRQDPGQGLRLIYYSQIVNDFQKGDIAEGYSVSREKKESFPLTVTSAQKNPTAFYLCASSHLFRANYGYTFGSGTRLTVV.

This clone was detected a few times. The V and J genes are TRBV27 and TRBJ1-3, with D maybe TRBD1 (6 bases). V gave up 5 bases and J gave up 4 bases, with 18 bases separating them. CDR3 length equals 16 residues. Germline lookup yields CDR1 MNHEY and CDR2 SMNVEV (reference sequence). CDR3 sequence (DNA): TGTGCCAGCAGTAGGGGAGATGTACAGGGCGGAAACACCATATATTTT. It yields the protein CASSRGDVQGGNTIYF.

The chain has TRBV19 and TRBJ2-7; 7 nucleotides match TRBD1. Germline CDR1 reads LNHDA; CDR2 reads SQIVND (reference sequence). The junction had 5 bases not matched to a gene; V was cut back by 4 bases and J by 5 bases. This CDR3 comprises 13 residues. This CDR3 reads CASSTDRAHEQYF. Written as DNA, the CDR3 is TGTGCCAGTAGTACCGACAGGGCCCACGAGCAGTACTTC.

The gene calls are TRBV18 and TRBJ2-7; D is unclear. Trimming cost V 5 bases and J 2 bases, with 10 bases left between them. Germline V CDR1 and CDR2: KGHSH, LQKENI. The CDR3 sequence is 13 residues long. DNA of the CDR3: TGTGCCAGCTCAGACACCCTCGCCTACGAGCAGTACTTC. Amino acid sequence: CASSDTLAYEQYF.

The chain recombines TRBV6-1 with TRBJ1-5; TRBD1 matches at 8 bases. The CDR3 runs 18 residues. The ends lost 4 bases at V and 2 bases at J; junction bases unmatched: 13. From germline, CDR1 is MNHNS and CDR2 SASEGT. The CDR3 region is CASSAGQGAKRGNQPQHF. For the CDR3, the DNA is TGTGCCAGCAGTGCCGGTCAGGGGGCAAAGCGTGGCAATCAGCCCCAGCATTTT.

The chain's CDR3 is CASSRDSPGGQPQHF. CDR3 sequence (DNA): TGTGCCAGCAGTAGGGACTCCCCTGGGGGTCAGCCCCAGCATTTT. The rearrangement joins TRBV2 to TRBJ1-5, with D possibly matching TRBD1 (5 bases). V lost 5 bases and J 6 bases, leaving 17 bases between the germline ends. The germline gives CDR1 SNHLY, CDR2 FYNNEI. The CDR3 contains 15 residues.

The table lists this clone with a count of one. The CDR3 coding sequence is TGTGCCAGCAAAGACAGGGCGAACACTGAAGCTTTCTTT. Amino acid sequence: CASKDRANTEAFF. This chain uses TRBV19 with TRBJ1-1, with TRBD1 identical over 7 bases. The trim removed 9 bases at V and 1 base at J, leaving 5 bases unmatched. The CDR3 length is 13 residues. The germline V gene has CDR1 LNHDA and CDR2 SQIVND (reference sequence).

This clone was seen a single time. The chain employs TRBV5-1 and TRBJ2-3; D perhaps matches TRBD2 (6 bases). The CDR3 extends over 14 amino acids. Deletions cut 6 bases from V and 5 bases from J, with 16 bases between. CDR1 and CDR2 from the germline V gene are SGHRS and YFSETQ. CDR3 region: CASTLGGWEDTQYF. The CDR3 DNA reads as TGCGCCAGCACCCTTGGGGGGTGGGAAGATACGCAGTATTTT.

The chain carries TRBV18 and TRBJ1-2; D remains unclear. V was trimmed by 3 bases and J by 5 bases, leaving 13 bases between them. The CDR3 is 14 amino acids. CDR1 is KGHSH, CDR2 LQKENI, per germline. CDR3 in DNA: TGTGCCAGCTCACCCAACCTAGAACTTTATGGCTACACCTTC. It specifies CASSPNLELYGYTF.

This chain links TRBV19 with TRBJ2-1; a weak D match, TRBD2 (5 bases). Germline lookup yields CDR1 LNHDA and CDR2 SQIVND (reference sequence). Trimming took off 3 bases at V and 5 bases at J, with 14 bases between the two ends. CDR3 length equals 15 residues. For the CDR3, the DNA is TGTGCCAGTAGTATTCGTAACGAGGGAAACAATGAGCAGTTCTTC. It encodes CASSIRNEGNNEQFF. Full variable domain (remainder filled in from reference TRBV19 and TRBJ2-1): DGGITQSPKYLFRKEGQNVTLSCEQNLNHDAMYWYRQDPGQGLRLIYYSQIVNDFQKGDIAEGYSVSREKKESFPLTVTSAQKNPTAFYLCASSIRNEGNNEQFFGPGTRLTVL.

The V call is TRBV5-4, the J call TRBJ1-2, with D perhaps matching TRBD1 (6 bases). The CDR3 has 16 amino acids. Germline CDR1 is SGHNT and CDR2 is YYREEE (reference sequence). V was clipped by 4 bases and J by 0 bases, with 16 bases between them. The DNA for the CDR3 is TGTGCCAGCAGCATCGGGACAAAACAATCTAACTATGGCTACACCTTC. This codes for CASSIGTKQSNYGYTF.

CDR3 sequence reads: CASSSDGVQGQPQHF. The CDR3 region has the DNA TGTGCCAGCAGCTCCGACGGGGTTCAAGGTCAGCCCCAGCATTTT. The chain recombines TRBV7-6 with TRBJ1-5; no reliable D call. The CDR3 has 15 amino acids. Per germline, CDR1 SGHVS and CDR2 FNYEAQ. Between the trimmed V and J ends, which lost 4 bases and 6 bases, there was a span of 16 bases. The full variable domain, its missing parts supplied by reference TRBV7-6 and TRBJ1-5, is GAGVSQSPRYKVTKRGQDVALRCDPISGHVSLYWYRQALGQGPEFLTYFNYEAQQDKSGLPNDRFSAERPEGSISTLTIQRTEQRDSAMYRCASSSDGVQGQPQHFGDGTRLSIL.

The V and J genes are TRBV6-5 and TRBJ2-5; 7 positions match TRBD2. CDR3 size: 13 residues. Germline V CDR1 and CDR2: MNHEY, SVGAGI. With 6 bases clipped from V and 8 bases from J, the junction kept 9 bases outside the gene matches. CDR3 nucleotide sequence: TGTGCCAGCAGCCCGGGAGGTGAGAGAACCCAGTACTTC. Translated: CASSPGGERTQYF.

CDR3: CASSPGYDEKLFF. Written as DNA, the CDR3 is TGTGCCAGCAGCCCCGGGTATGATGAAAAACTGTTTTTT. This sequence joins TRBV2 and TRBJ1-4; D unclear. This CDR3 contains 13 residues. V gave up 6 bases and J gave up 6 bases, with 11 bases separating them. CDR1 is SNHLY and CDR2 is FYNNEI in the germline V gene.

This chain connects TRBV11-2 to TRBJ2-7; D is uncertain. The CDR3 is made up of 14 amino acids. The germline V gene encodes CDR1 SGHAT and CDR2 FQNNGV. The V end was cut by 3 bases, the J end by 1 base, with 10 bases between. CDR3 sequence reads: CASSFSGTSYEQYF. Written as DNA, the CDR3 is TGTGCCAGCAGCTTTTCCGGTACGTCCTACGAGCAGTACTTC.

The chain links TRBV19 to TRBJ1-4, with 7 nucleotides matching TRBD1. The J segment lost 8 bases and the V segment lost 5 bases, leaving 11 bases of the junction unmatched. The length of the CDR3 is 15 residues. Looked up from germline, CDR1 is LNHDA and CDR2 is SQIVND (reference sequence). For the CDR3, the DNA is TGTGCCAGTAGTGCATTACAGGGGATTCAGGAAAAACTGTTTTTT. Residues: CASSALQGIQEKLFF.

This clone has just a few counts. The J gene is TRBJ1-2, the V gene TRBV4-1; 10 bases match TRBD1. Germline CDR1 reads MGHRA; CDR2 reads YSYEKL. The CDR3 extends over 18 amino acids. V gave up 2 bases and J gave up 4 bases; unmatched junction bases: 13. The CDR3 DNA reads TGCGCCAGCAGCCAACCTCTAGGGGTGACAGGGGGCCTCTATGGCTACACCTTC. This codes for CASSQPLGVTGGLYGYTF.

This chain uses TRBV18 with TRBJ1-1; TRBD1 matches 12 bases. The CDR3 loop spans 17 amino acids. V lost 4 bases to trimming and J lost 0 bases; unmatched junction nucleotides: 6. CDR1 and CDR2 from the germline V gene are KGHSH and LQKENI. CDR3 sequence reads: CASSLRDRGRMNTEAFF. CDR3 sequence (DNA): TGTGCCAGCTCACTACGGGACAGGGGGCGGATGAACACTGAAGCTTTCTTT.

The V and J genes are TRBV24-1 and TRBJ1-4, with D uncertain. CDR3 size: 14 residues. Trimming left V 2 bases short and J 8 bases short, with 11 bases between. The V gene's germline CDR1 is KGHDR and CDR2 SFDVKD. The CDR3 DNA sequence: TGTGCCACCAGTGATTCCCCATCCGGGGAAAAACTGTTTTTT. The encoded protein is CATSDSPSGEKLFF.

V usage is TRBV3-1 (or the pseudogene TRBV3-2) and J usage is TRBJ1-1; 10 bases match TRBD1. This CDR3 has 15 amino acids. V trimming: 3 bases; J trimming: 1 base; junction bases outside the gene matches: 2. Germline CDR1 and CDR2: LGHDT and YNNKEL (reference sequence). This CDR3 reads CASSHRTGGNTEAFF. The DNA for the CDR3 is TGTGCCAGCAGCCATCGGACAGGGGGGAACACTGAAGCTTTCTTT.

The chain joins TRBV6-5 to TRBJ1-5, with 9 bases identical to TRBD1. V shed 6 bases and J 3 bases; nucleotides not matched to a gene: 6. Germline CDR1 and CDR2: MNHEY and SVGAGI. The CDR3 consists of 15 residues. The CDR3 coding sequence is TGTGCCAGCAGGGACAGGGGAAAGGCCAATCAGCCCCAGCATTTT. Encoded protein: CASRDRGKANQPQHF.